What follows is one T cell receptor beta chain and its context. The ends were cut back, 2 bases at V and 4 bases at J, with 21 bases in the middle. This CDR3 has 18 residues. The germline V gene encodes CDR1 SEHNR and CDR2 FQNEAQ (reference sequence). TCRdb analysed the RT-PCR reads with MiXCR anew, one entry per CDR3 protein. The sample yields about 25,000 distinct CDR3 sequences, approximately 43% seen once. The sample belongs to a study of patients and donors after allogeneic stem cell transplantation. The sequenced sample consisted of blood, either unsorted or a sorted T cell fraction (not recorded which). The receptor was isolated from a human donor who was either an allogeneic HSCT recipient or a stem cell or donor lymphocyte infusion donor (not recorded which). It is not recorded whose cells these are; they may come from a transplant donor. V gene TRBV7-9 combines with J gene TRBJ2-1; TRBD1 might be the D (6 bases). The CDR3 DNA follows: TGTGCCAGCAGCTTACCCGACCAGACGGCGAGGGGGTACAATGAGCAGTTCTTC. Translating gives CASSLPDQTARGYNEQFF.